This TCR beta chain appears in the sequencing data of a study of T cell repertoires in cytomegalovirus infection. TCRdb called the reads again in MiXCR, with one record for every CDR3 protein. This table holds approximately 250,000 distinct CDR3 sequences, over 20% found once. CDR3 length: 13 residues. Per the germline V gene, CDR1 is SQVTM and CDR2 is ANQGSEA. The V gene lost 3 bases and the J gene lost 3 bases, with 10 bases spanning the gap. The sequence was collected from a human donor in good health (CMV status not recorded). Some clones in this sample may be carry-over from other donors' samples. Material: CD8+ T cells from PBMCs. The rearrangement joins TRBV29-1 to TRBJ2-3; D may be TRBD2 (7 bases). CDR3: CSVDRGGTDTQYF. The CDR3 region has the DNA TGCAGCGTTGATAGGGGGGGGACAGATACGCAGTATTTT.